This TCR beta chain was documented in a study of T cell responses to AZD1222 COVID-19 vaccine. CDR1 MDHEN and CDR2 SYDVKM come from the germline V gene. The CDR3 sequence is 13 residues long. The germline V and J ends were trimmed by 5 bases and 2 bases, with 10 bases remaining between them. Sequenced by immunoSEQ multiplex PCR; TCRdb stores in-frame clones only, minus some. The sample carries fewer than 200,000 clones, around 88% recorded once. In its sample, this clone was seen a few times. Sequencing was performed on peripheral blood, taken 28 days after the second AZD1222 dose. This TCR was recovered from an adult who received the AZD1222 COVID-19 vaccine. The chain carries TRBV28 and TRBJ2-7; perhaps TRBD1 as D (6 bases). The CDR3 region has the DNA TGTGCCAGCAGTAAGGACAGCCCCTACGAGCAGTACTTC. As protein: CASSKDSPYEQYF. Full variable domain (outside the CDR3, taken from reference TRBV28 and TRBJ2-7): DVKVTQSSRYLVKRTGEKVFLECVQDMDHENMFWYRQDPGLGLRLIYFSYDVKMKEKGDIPEGYSVSREKKERFSLILESASTNQTSMYLCASSKDSPYEQYFGPGTRLTVT.